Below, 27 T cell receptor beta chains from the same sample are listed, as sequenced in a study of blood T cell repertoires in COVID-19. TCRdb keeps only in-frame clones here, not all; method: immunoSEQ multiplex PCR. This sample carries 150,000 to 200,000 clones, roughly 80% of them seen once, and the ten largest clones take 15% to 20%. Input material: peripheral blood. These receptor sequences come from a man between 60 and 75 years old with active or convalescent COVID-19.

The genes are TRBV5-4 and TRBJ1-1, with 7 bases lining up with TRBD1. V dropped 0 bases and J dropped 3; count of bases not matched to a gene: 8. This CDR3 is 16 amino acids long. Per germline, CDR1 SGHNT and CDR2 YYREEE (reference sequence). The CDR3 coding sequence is TGTGCCAGCAGCTTGGGGACAGGTTGGGGATACACTGAAGCTTTCTTT. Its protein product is CASSLGTGWGYTEAFF.

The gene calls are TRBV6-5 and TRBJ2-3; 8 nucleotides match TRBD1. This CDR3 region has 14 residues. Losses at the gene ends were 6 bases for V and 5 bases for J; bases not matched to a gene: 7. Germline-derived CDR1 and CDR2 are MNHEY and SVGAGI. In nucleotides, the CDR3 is TGTGCCAGCAGCCCGGGACAGGAGGGAGATACGCAGTATTTT. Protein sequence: CASSPGQEGDTQYF.

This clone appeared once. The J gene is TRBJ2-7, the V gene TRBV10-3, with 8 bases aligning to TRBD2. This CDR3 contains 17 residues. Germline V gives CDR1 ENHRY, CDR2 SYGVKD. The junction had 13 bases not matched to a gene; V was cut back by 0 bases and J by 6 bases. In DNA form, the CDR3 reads TGTGCCATCAGTGAGTCGGCTCCGGGACTAGGGGCGGCCGAGCAGTACTTC. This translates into CAISESAPGLGAAEQYF.

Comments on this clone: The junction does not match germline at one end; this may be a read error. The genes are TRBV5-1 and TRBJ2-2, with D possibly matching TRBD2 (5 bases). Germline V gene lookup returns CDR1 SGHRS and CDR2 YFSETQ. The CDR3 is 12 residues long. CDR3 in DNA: TGCGCCAGCAGCTTGGTTCTCGGGGAACTGTTTTTT. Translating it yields CASSLVLGELFF. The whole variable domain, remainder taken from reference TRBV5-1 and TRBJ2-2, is KAGVTQTPRYLIKTRGQQVTLSCSPISGHRSVSWYQQTPGQGLQFLFEYFSETQRNKGNFPGRFSGRQFSNSRSEMNVSTLELGDSALYLCASSLVLGELFFGEGSRLTVL.

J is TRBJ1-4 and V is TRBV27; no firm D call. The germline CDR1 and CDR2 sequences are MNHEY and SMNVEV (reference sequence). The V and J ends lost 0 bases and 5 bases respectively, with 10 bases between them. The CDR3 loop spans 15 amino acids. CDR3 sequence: CASSLSGFPNEKLFF. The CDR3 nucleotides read TGTGCCAGCAGTTTATCCGGGTTCCCCAATGAAAAACTGTTTTTT.

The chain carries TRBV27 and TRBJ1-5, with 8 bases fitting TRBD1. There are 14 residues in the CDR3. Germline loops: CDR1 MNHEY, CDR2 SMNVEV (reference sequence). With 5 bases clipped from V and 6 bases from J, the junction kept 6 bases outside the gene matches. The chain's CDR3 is CASSRIQGGQPQHF. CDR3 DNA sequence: TGTGCCAGCAGTAGGATACAGGGGGGTCAGCCCCAGCATTTT.

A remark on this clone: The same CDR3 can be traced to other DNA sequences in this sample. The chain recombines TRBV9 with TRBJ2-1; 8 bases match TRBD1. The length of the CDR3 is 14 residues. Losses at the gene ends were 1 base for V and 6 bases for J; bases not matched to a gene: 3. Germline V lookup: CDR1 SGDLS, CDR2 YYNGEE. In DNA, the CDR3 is TGTGCCAGCAGCGTACAGGGGGCAGGCAATGAGCAGTTCTTC. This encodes CASSVQGAGNEQFF.

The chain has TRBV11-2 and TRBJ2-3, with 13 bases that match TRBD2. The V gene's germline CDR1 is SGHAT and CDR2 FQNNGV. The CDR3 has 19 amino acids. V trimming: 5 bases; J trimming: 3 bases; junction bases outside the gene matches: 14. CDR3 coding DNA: TGTGCCAGCAGCCGAACCGGGACTAGCGGGGTCTGGGGAACAGATACGCAGTATTTT. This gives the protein CASSRTGTSGVWGTDTQYF.

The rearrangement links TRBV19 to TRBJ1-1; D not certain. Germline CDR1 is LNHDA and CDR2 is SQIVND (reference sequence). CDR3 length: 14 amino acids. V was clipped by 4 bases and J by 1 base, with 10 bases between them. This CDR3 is CASSKWEWNTEAFF. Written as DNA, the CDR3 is TGTGCCAGTAGTAAATGGGAGTGGAACACTGAAGCTTTCTTT.

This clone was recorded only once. This CDR3 reads CALKPGLAVQETQYF. In DNA, the CDR3 is TGTGCCTTAAAACCGGGACTAGCGGTACAAGAGACCCAGTACTTC. The chain has TRBV30 and TRBJ2-5; 11 bases match TRBD2. V lost 7 bases, J lost 2 bases, and 9 bases stayed unmatched. CDR3 length: 15 residues. Germline loops: CDR1 GTSNPN, CDR2 SVGIG (reference sequence).

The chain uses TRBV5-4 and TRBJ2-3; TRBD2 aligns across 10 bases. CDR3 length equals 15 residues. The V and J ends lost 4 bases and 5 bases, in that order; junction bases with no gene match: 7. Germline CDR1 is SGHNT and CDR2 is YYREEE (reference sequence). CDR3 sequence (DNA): TGTGCCAGCAGCCCAGAGCGGGAGGGCCGAGATACGCAGTATTTT. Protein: CASSPEREGRDTQYF.

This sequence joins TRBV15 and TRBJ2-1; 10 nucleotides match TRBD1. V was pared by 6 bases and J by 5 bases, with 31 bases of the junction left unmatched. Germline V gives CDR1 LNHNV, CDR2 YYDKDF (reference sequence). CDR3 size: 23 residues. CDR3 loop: CATRGQGTMSSPQRNSGDNEQFF. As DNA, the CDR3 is TGTGCCACCAGGGGACAGGGGACAATGAGCAGTCCCCAACGAAATTCGGGGGACAATGAGCAGTTCTTC.

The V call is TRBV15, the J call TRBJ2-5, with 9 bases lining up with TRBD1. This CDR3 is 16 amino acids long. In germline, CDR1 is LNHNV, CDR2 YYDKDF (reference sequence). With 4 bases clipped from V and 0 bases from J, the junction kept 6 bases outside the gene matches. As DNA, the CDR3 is TGTGCCACCAGCATGTTTGACAGGGGGTACCAAGAGACCCAGTACTTC. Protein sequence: CATSMFDRGYQETQYF.

The CDR3 spells CATSHETSGPHRDPYEQYF. The CDR3 DNA sequence: TGTGCCACCAGCCATGAGACTAGCGGGCCCCATCGAGATCCCTACGAGCAGTACTTC. The V gene is TRBV24-1, the J gene TRBJ2-7; 10 nucleotides agree with TRBD2. Germline values: CDR1 KGHDR, CDR2 SFDVKD. Losses at the gene ends were 7 bases for V and 2 bases for J; bases not matched to a gene: 19. This CDR3 is 19 amino acids long.

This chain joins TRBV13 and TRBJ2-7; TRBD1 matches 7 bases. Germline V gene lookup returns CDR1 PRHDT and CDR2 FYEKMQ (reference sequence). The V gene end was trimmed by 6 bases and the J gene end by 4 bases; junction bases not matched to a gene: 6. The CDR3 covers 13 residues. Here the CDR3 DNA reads TGTGCCAGCAGTTTCGGGACAGCATACGAGCAGTACTTC. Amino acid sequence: CASSFGTAYEQYF.

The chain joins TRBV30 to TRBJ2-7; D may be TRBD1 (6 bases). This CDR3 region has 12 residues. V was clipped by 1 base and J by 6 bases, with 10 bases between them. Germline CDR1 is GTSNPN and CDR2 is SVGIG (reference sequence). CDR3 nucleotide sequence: TGTGCCTGGAGTGCGTCCAGGGGCGAGCAGTACTTC. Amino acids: CAWSASRGEQYF.

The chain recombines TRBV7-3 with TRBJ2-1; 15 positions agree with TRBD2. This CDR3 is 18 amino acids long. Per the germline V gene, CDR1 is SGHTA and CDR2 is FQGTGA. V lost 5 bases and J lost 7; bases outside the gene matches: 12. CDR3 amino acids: CASSPGTSGRLLLNEQFF. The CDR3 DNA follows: TGTGCCAGCAGCCCCGGGACTAGCGGGAGGCTGCTGCTTAATGAGCAGTTCTTC.

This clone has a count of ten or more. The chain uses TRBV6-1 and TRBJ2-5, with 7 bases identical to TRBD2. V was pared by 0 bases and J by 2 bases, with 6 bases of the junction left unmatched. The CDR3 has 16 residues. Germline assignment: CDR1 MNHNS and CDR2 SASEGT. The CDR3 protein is CASSEALGTTQETQYF. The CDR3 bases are TGTGCCAGCAGTGAAGCGTTGGGGACTACTCAAGAGACCCAGTACTTC.

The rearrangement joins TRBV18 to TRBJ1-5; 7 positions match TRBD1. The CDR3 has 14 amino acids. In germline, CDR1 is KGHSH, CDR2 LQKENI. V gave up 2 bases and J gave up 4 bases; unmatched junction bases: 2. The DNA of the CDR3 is TGTGCCAGCTCACCAAACAGGGGAAATCAGCCCCAGCATTTT. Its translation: CASSPNRGNQPQHF.

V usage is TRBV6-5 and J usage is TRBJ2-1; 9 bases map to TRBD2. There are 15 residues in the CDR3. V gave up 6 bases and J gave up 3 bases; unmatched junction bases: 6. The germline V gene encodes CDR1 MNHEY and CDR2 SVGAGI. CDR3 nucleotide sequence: TGTGCCAGCAGACCCGGACTAGCGAGCTACAATGAGCAGTTCTTC. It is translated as CASRPGLASYNEQFF.

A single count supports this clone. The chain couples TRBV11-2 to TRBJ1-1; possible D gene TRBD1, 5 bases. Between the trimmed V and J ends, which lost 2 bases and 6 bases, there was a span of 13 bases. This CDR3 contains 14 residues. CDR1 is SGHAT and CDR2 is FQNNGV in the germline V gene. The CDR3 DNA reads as TGTGCCAGCAGCTTAATGGCGGGAGGGGCTGAAGCTTTCTTT. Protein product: CASSLMAGGAEAFF.

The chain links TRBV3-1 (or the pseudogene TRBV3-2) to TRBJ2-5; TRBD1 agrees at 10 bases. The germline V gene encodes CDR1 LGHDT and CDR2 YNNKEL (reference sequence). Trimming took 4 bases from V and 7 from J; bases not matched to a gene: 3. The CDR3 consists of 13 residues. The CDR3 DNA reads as TGTGCCAGCAGCCCGACAGGGGGCGGGACCCAGTACTTC. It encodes CASSPTGGGTQYF.

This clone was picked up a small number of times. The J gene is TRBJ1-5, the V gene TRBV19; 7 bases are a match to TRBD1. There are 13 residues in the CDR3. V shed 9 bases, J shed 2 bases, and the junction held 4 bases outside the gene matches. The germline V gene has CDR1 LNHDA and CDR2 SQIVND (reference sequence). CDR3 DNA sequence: TGTGCCAGCTCTACAGGGGGCAATCAGCCCCAGCATTTT. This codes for CASSTGGNQPQHF. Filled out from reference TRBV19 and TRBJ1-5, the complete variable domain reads DGGITQSPKYLFRKEGQNVTLSCEQNLNHDAMYWYRQDPGQGLRLIYYSQIVNDFQKGDIAEGYSVSREKKESFPLTVTSAQKNPTAFYLCASSTGGNQPQHFGDGTRLSIL.

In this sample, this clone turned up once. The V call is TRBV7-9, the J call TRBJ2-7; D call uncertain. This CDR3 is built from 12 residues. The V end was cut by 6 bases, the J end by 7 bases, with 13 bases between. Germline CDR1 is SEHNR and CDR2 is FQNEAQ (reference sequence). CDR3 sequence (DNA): TGTGCCAGCAGTCCGGAGTCCGGAGAGCAGTACTTC. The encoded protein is CASSPESGEQYF.

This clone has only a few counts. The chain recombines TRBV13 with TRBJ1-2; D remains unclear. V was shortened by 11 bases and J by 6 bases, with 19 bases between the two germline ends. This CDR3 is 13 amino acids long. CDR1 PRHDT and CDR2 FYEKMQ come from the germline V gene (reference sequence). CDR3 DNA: TGTGCCGCCCAGAAGAGAAGTCGGGATGGCTACACCTTC. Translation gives CAAQKRSRDGYTF.

CDR3 residues: CASSLGWSSYNEQFF. CDR3 coding DNA: TGTGCCAGCAGCTTAGGCTGGAGCTCCTACAATGAGCAGTTCTTC. This chain links TRBV11-2 with TRBJ2-1; D remains ambiguous. Germline lookup yields CDR1 SGHAT and CDR2 FQNNGV. The CDR3 has 15 amino acids. V lost 1 base, J lost 0 bases, and 7 bases lay in between.

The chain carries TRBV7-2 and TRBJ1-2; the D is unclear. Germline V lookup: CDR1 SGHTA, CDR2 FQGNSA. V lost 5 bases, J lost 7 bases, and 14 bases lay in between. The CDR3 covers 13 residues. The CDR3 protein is CASSPRGEIGYTF. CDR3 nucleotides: TGTGCCAGCAGCCCACGGGGAGAGATTGGCTACACCTTC.